The 2 T cell receptor beta chains below come from one sample, sequenced in a study of cytomegalovirus exposure and HLA in healthy donors. Method: immunoSEQ multiplex PCR; TCRdb's copy keeps in-frame clones and lacks some. This table holds 90,000 to 130,000 clones, approximately 85% found once. Sequencing was done on a sample of PBMCs. The receptors shown here come from a woman between 18 and 29 years old in good health and CMV-seronegative.

The genes are TRBV2 and TRBJ1-1; no clear D. The ends were cut back, 3 bases at V and 1 base at J, with 6 bases in the middle. From germline, CDR1 is SNHLY and CDR2 FYNNEI. The CDR3 loop spans 13 amino acids. The CDR3 DNA is TGTGCCAGCAGTGATCAGTCGAACACTGAAGCTTTCTTT. Its translation is CASSDQSNTEAFF.

V is TRBV2 and J is TRBJ1-3; no definite D call. Trimming stripped 6 bases from V and 0 bases from J, with 9 bases between. Per germline, CDR1 SNHLY and CDR2 FYNNEI. This CDR3 has 14 residues. CDR3 loop: CASRAASSGNTIYF. In nucleotides, the CDR3 is TGTGCCAGCAGAGCCGCGAGCTCTGGAAACACCATATATTTT.